These 9 T cell receptor beta chains share one sample of origin, sequenced in a study of regulatory T cells in long-lasting Graves disease. Relying on iRepertoire HTBI primers and Arm-PCR of CDR3 regions, the team built TCR beta libraries. TCRdb analysed the multiplex PCR reads with MiXCR anew, one entry per CDR3 protein. Of 530,000 or so distinct CDR3 sequences listed, around an eighth were seen once; the top ten hold 8% to 10%. Time point meaning: newly diagnosed GD, antithyroid drugs for less than 3 months. RNA from PBMCs was the source of the TCR library. This sample was shared with a second study, whose subject was T cells in Graves' hyperthyroidism and ophthalmopathy.

Sequenced material: peripheral blood mononuclear cells (PBMCs), taken at new diagnosis, from a patient treated with antithyroid drugs. The source is a man between 25 and 39 years old with Graves disease.

This clonotype was counted only a few times. The rearrangement uses TRBV13 and TRBJ2-1; maybe TRBD2 (6 bases). The germline CDR1 and CDR2 sequences are PRHDT and FYEKMQ (reference sequence). This CDR3 comprises 16 residues. The V end was cut by 4 bases, the J end by 5 bases, with 18 bases between. The CDR3 loop reads CASSSGLRGVHNEQFF. CDR3 DNA: TGTGCCAGCAGCTCAGGCCTGCGGGGAGTTCACAATGAGCAGTTCTTC.

This clonotype was seen ten or more times. V gene TRBV20-1 combines with J gene TRBJ2-7, with D possibly being TRBD1 or TRBD2 (5 bases each). Trimming removed 6 bases at V and 6 bases at J, with 12 bases between. The CDR3 length is 11 residues. The germline V gene has CDR1 DFQATT and CDR2 SNEGSKA (reference sequence). CDR3 sequence: CSAPRGVEQYF. CDR3 bases: TGCAGTGCCCCGAGGGGAGTCGAGCAGTACTTC.

This clonotype was picked up a small number of times. The rearrangement joins TRBV20-1 to TRBJ2-7; TRBD1 or TRBD2 may be the D gene (5 bases each). Germline CDR1 reads DFQATT; CDR2 reads SNEGSKA (reference sequence). Trimming stripped 5 bases from V and 6 bases from J, with 17 bases between. The CDR3 is made up of 13 amino acids. The CDR3 DNA sequence: TGCAGTGCTTCCCGGGACCAGAATACCGAGCAGTACTTC. Translated: CSASRDQNTEQYF.

This chain joins TRBV7-2 and TRBJ2-3; 8 bases align to TRBD2. The CDR3 is made up of 21 amino acids. Trimming took 6 bases from V and 5 from J; bases not matched to a gene: 28. Germline V lookup: CDR1 SGHTA, CDR2 FQGNSA. The CDR3 DNA is TGTGCCAGCAGGGGGAGGCTTTTGACGCTTCGGCGGGAGGCCCCCGAAGATACGCAGTATTTT. Amino acid sequence: CASRGRLLTLRREAPEDTQYF.

V and J are TRBV2 and TRBJ2-2; tentative D call: TRBD1 (5 bases). The CDR3 is 15 amino acids. V was trimmed by 6 bases and J by 4 bases, leaving 15 bases between them. Germline lookup yields CDR1 SNHLY and CDR2 FYNNEI. In DNA form, the CDR3 reads TGTGCCAGCAGCCGGCAGGGTGGTATCACCGGGGAGCTGTTTTTT. Its protein product is CASSRQGGITGELFF.

This clonotype was picked up many times. V usage is TRBV29-1 and J usage is TRBJ2-4, with 7 bases that match TRBD2. CDR3 length: 17 residues. Germline lookup yields CDR1 SQVTM and CDR2 ANQGSEA. The V segment lost 0 bases and the J segment 7 bases; nucleotides outside the gene matches: 15. The CDR3, as DNA: TGCAGCGTTGAAGATCGTTCCCTAGGGAGGGTAAAGAACATTCAGTACTTC. It yields the protein CSVEDRSLGRVKNIQYF.

Note on this clonotype: A much more abundant neighbour one base away suggests this may be a read error. The chain employs TRBV2 and TRBJ1-1; D not certain. This CDR3 region has 11 residues. CDR1 and CDR2 (germline): SNHLY, FYNNEI. CDR3 DNA: TGTGCCAGCAGTCCTCAGTTTGAAGCTTCCTTT. Translating gives CASSPQFEASF.

This clonotype came up a few times. The chain joins TRBV19 to TRBJ1-1; a weak D match, TRBD1 (6 bases). Germline-derived CDR1 and CDR2 are LNHDA and SQIVND (reference sequence). V shed 6 bases and J shed 3 bases, with 14 bases lying between them. CDR3 length: 14 residues. In nucleotides, the CDR3 is TGTGCCAGTAGGAGCAGGGGTCCGGACACTGAAGCTTTCTTT. Translated: CASRSRGPDTEAFF.

This clonotype has ten or more counts. The V call is TRBV12-3 or TRBV12-4, the J call TRBJ2-2; possibly TRBD2 for D (7 bases). CDR3 length: 16 residues. The V gene lost 5 bases and the J gene lost 2 bases, with 15 bases spanning the gap. In DNA form, the CDR3 reads TGTGCCAGCAGTCCAGACGGGGGGCCCAACACCGGGGAGCTGTTTTTT. Its protein is CASSPDGGPNTGELFF.